The rows below give T cell receptor beta chains drawn from one sample of a study of T cell responses to AZD1222 COVID-19 vaccine. Assay: immunoSEQ multiplex PCR; the TCRdb copy retains only in-frame clones and omits some. The sample lists tens of thousands of clones, around nine tenths seen once, with approximately 5.3% in the top ten. Sequencing used peripheral blood, obtained 28 days after the second AZD1222 dose. The receptor source for this set is an adult who received the AZD1222 COVID-19 vaccine. CDR3s leave out the opening cysteine and the closing phenylalanine or tryptophan. The size entry is marked missing in some rows and otherwise reads once, few, many or a size class.

len: 13; v_gene: TRBV6-4; abundance: -; j_gene: TRBJ2-3; CDR3aa: ASSASVSNTDTQY
len: 10; v_gene: TRBV25-1; abundance: -; j_gene: TRBJ1-2; CDR3aa: ASRTGYYGYT
len: 13; v_gene: TRBV11-1; abundance: -; j_gene: TRBJ1-6; CDR3aa: ASSPGQGVNSPLH
len: 15; v_gene: TRBV27; abundance: -; j_gene: TRBJ2-3; CDR3aa: ASSLPLWGAGTDTQY
len: 12; v_gene: TRBV11-2; abundance: once; j_gene: TRBJ1-1; CDR3aa: ASSLVRVSFEAF
len: 13; v_gene: TRBV19; abundance: -; j_gene: TRBJ2-4; CDR3aa: ASTSEPRIKNIQY
len: 10; v_gene: TRBV24-1; abundance: -; j_gene: TRBJ2-3; CDR3aa: ATQGGTDTQY
len: 17; v_gene: TRBV18; abundance: once; j_gene: TRBJ1-6; CDR3aa: ASSDSSPRRSSYNSPLH
len: 12; v_gene: TRBV5-4; abundance: -; j_gene: TRBJ2-2; CDR3aa: ASSRTGDTGELF
len: 9; v_gene: TRBV20-1; abundance: once; j_gene: TRBJ2-4; CDR3aa: SAVQDVVQY
len: 11; v_gene: TRBV28; abundance: -; j_gene: TRBJ1-4; CDR3aa: ASRGQNNEKLF
len: 13; v_gene: TRBV7-2; abundance: -; j_gene: TRBJ2-7; CDR3aa: ASSSGLAFTYEQY
len: 14; v_gene: TRBV7-8; abundance: -; j_gene: TRBJ1-1; CDR3aa: ASSSKAGARGTEAF
len: 11; v_gene: TRBV19; abundance: -; j_gene: TRBJ1-1; CDR3aa: ASSTRAGTEAF
len: 14; v_gene: TRBV6-5; abundance: -; j_gene: TRBJ1-4; CDR3aa: ASSYSPVRENEKLF
len: 13; v_gene: TRBV2; abundance: -; j_gene: TRBJ2-1; CDR3aa: ASSDRTLSYNEQF
len: 12; v_gene: TRBV19; abundance: once; j_gene: TRBJ2-7; CDR3aa: ASLVGTGGIEQY
len: 11; v_gene: TRBV9; abundance: -; j_gene: TRBJ2-1; CDR3aa: ASSPGGYNEQF
len: 11; v_gene: TRBV5-1; abundance: -; j_gene: TRBJ2-5; CDR3aa: ASRTSGSETQY
len: 10; v_gene: TRBV7-9; abundance: -; j_gene: TRBJ2-1; CDR3aa: ASSWTRHEQF
len: 12; v_gene: TRBV15; abundance: -; j_gene: TRBJ2-5; CDR3aa: ATSRHRGRETQY
len: 15; v_gene: TRBV12-5; abundance: -; j_gene: TRBJ2-5; CDR3aa: ASGSGLAGTYQETQY
len: 10; v_gene: TRBV28; abundance: -; j_gene: TRBJ1-5; CDR3aa: ASSLVSQPQH
len: 15; v_gene: TRBV9; abundance: -; j_gene: TRBJ1-1; CDR3aa: ASSVEDRLEGGTEAF
len: 13; v_gene: TRBV19; abundance: -; j_gene: TRBJ2-6; CDR3aa: ASSTRTAGANVLT
len: 11; v_gene: TRBV10-1; abundance: -; j_gene: TRBJ2-1; CDR3aa: ASSDPGGDEQF
len: 13; v_gene: TRBV4-1; abundance: -; j_gene: TRBJ2-7; CDR3aa: ASSQGAGANYEQY
len: 14; v_gene: TRBV9; abundance: -; j_gene: TRBJ1-5; CDR3aa: ASSGGGGQGGQPQH
len: 14; v_gene: TRBV3-1/TRBV3-2; abundance: -; j_gene: TRBJ2-4; CDR3aa: ASSQATGYGKNIQY
len: 12; v_gene: TRBV7-2; abundance: -; j_gene: TRBJ2-3; CDR3aa: ASSPPPGPDTQY